One T cell receptor (beta chain) is described in this entry. The germline gene is not matched at one end of the junction; a read error may be the cause. The sample is drawn from a study of T cells in Graves' hyperthyroidism and ophthalmopathy. Looked up from germline, CDR1 is LNHDA and CDR2 is SQIVND (reference sequence). The CDR3 loop spans 13 amino acids. The CDR3 regions of TCR beta were amplified from RNA transcripts. HTBI primers were the set used in a first-round RT-PCR of the TCR CDR3. TCRdb independently ran MiXCR on the multiplex PCR reads; one entry per CDR3 protein. The table has 620,000 or so distinct CDR3 sequences, roughly 15% seen once.

Sequenced input: blood. The chain joins TRBV19 to TRBJ1-1; D not certain. The receptor was isolated from a woman between 50 and 59 years old with Graves' ophthalmopathy. The CDR3 region is CARSIMGNTEAFF. The CDR3 DNA is TGTGCCCGTAGTATAATGGGGAACACTGAAGCTTTCTTT.